The entry below describes one T cell receptor (beta chain). There are 15 residues in the CDR3. Germline-derived CDR1 and CDR2 are LGHNA and YSLEER. The V end lost 6 bases, the J end lost 4 bases, and 18 bases lay between the germline ends. This record belongs to a study of blood T cell repertoires in COVID-19. Overall study context: Some COVID-19 samples were acute and others convalescent; all came from the United States, Italy and Spain. PBMCs, B-cell-depleted T cells, or T cells provided the cDNA or gDNA that made up the material.

Per the authors' pipeline: Reference gene primer amplification gave nucleated cell count estimates. The repertoire was sequenced with immunoSEQ multiplex PCR; TCRdb's copy has only in-frame clones and lacks some. V and J calls and clone size are copied from that table; D and trimming were computed from the DNA. Of over 200,000 clones in the sample, roughly 83% are singletons; the top ten hold about 27%. The TCR originated in a man aged 35-49 years with acute or convalescent COVID-19. This sequence joins TRBV4-3 and TRBJ1-1, with D unclear. What was sequenced was peripheral blood. CDR3 DNA: TGCGCCAGCAGGCCCCACGGGGTAGATGGCACTGAAGCTTTCTTT. Amino acids: CASRPHGVDGTEAFF.